The 32 T cell receptor beta chains given below trace back to one sample, sequenced in a study of T cells in narcolepsy. TCRdb's table, derived via immunoSEQ multiplex PCR, lists solely in-frame clones and lacks some. Of 20,000 to 25,000 clones in the sample, roughly 85% are singletons; the top ten hold roughly a tenth. The sample comprised memory (CD45RA-) CD4+ T cells from blood. The receptors were gathered from a human donor in good health.

This clone was seen a single time. The junction departs from the called germline gene at one end, perhaps through a read error. The sample holds other DNA sequences that translate to the same CDR3. The rearrangement links TRBV9 to TRBJ1-4; TRBD1 is a possible D gene (5 bases). CDR1 and CDR2 (germline): SGDLS, YYNGEE. The CDR3 length is 15 residues. The CDR3 region has the DNA TGCGCCAGCAGCCCCGTAGGGGTGCGCGGTGAAAAACTGTTTTTT. It is translated as CASSPVGVRGEKLFF. Looking up the rest from reference TRBV9 and TRBJ1-4 gives the full variable domain: DSGVTQTPKHLITATGQRVTLRCSPRSGDLSVYWYQQSLDQGLQFLIQYYNGEERAKGNILERFSAQQFPDLHSELNLSSLELGDSALYFCASSPVGVRGEKLFFGSGTQLSVL.

The rearrangement joins TRBV4-2 to TRBJ2-5; 7 bases map to TRBD1. This CDR3 spans 15 amino acids. V was pared by 0 bases and J by 4 bases, with 5 bases of the junction left unmatched. Looked up from germline, CDR1 is LGHNA and CDR2 is YNFKEQ. The CDR3 sequence: CASSQEDREGETQYF. The CDR3 nucleotides read TGTGCCAGCAGCCAAGAAGACAGGGAAGGAGAGACCCAGTACTTC.

The chain employs TRBV14 and TRBJ2-7; 8 bases fit TRBD2. The CDR3 totals 14 residues. The germline gives CDR1 SGHDN, CDR2 FVKESK. V shed 1 base, J shed 13 bases, and the junction held 12 bases outside the gene matches. The CDR3: CASSQAGGRGGGYF. CDR3 bases: TGTGCCAGCAGCCAAGCCGGGGGCCGGGGGGGAGGATACTTC.

In regard to this clone: This same CDR3 is encoded by further DNA sequences in the sample. The V gene is TRBV28, the J gene TRBJ2-7; possibly TRBD1 or TRBD2 for D (7 bases each). This CDR3 comprises 14 residues. Trimming removed 9 bases at V and 6 bases at J, with 21 bases between. Germline V gene data show CDR1 as MDHEN and CDR2 as SYDVKM. CDR3 residues: CASRPYRGGSEQYF. The CDR3 DNA is TGTGCCAGTAGGCCTTACAGGGGCGGGAGCGAGCAGTACTTC.

J is TRBJ1-6 and V is TRBV11-2; D is ambiguous. The CDR3 runs to 12 residues. Deletions cut 5 bases from V and 12 bases from J, with 11 bases between. CDR1 is SGHAT, CDR2 FQNNGV, per germline. CDR3 sequence: CASSQPDLPLHF. CDR3 coding DNA: TGTGCCAGCAGCCAACCGGACTTACCCCTCCACTTT.

This chain links TRBV5-1 with TRBJ2-3; D perhaps matches TRBD2 (6 bases). Germline V gives CDR1 SGHRS, CDR2 YFSETQ. V was shortened by 0 bases and J by 4 bases, with 9 bases between the two germline ends. This CDR3 contains 14 residues. The CDR3 coding sequence is TGCGCCAGCAGCTTGGCGGGGGTGGCAGATACGCAGTATTTT. It specifies CASSLAGVADTQYF.

The gene calls are TRBV10-1 and TRBJ1-1; 7 positions match TRBD1. V trimming: 5 bases; J trimming: 5 bases; junction bases outside the gene matches: 5. This CDR3 has 13 amino acids. Germline V gene sequence: CDR1 WNHNN, CDR2 SYGVQD (reference sequence). The CDR3 here is CASSRTGETEAFF. CDR3 DNA: TGCGCCAGCAGTCGTACAGGGGAAACTGAAGCTTTCTTT.

This chain connects TRBV2 to TRBJ2-5; 10 bases map to TRBD2. V lost 5 bases to trimming and J lost 2 bases; unmatched junction nucleotides: 5. The CDR3 runs 15 residues. The V gene's germline CDR1 is SNHLY and CDR2 FYNNEI. As DNA, the CDR3 is TGTGCCAGCAGTACCGGACTAGCGGCACAAGAGACCCAGTACTTC. This gives the protein CASSTGLAAQETQYF.

The chain couples TRBV5-1 to TRBJ1-2, with no clear D. This CDR3 region has 14 residues. With 2 bases removed from V and 1 base from J, the gap between germline ends came to 9 bases. Germline values: CDR1 SGHRS, CDR2 YFSETQ. The CDR3 loop reads CASSFGSSNYGYTF. CDR3 coding DNA: TGCGCCAGCAGCTTCGGCAGTAGTAACTATGGCTACACCTTC.

The gene calls are TRBV6-1 and TRBJ1-6; D is unclear. The CDR3 has 17 amino acids. Germline V gene lookup returns CDR1 MNHNS and CDR2 SASEGT. The V end was cut by 1 base, the J end by 9 bases, with 19 bases between. The CDR3 loop reads CASSEETRWTDISPLHF. CDR3 DNA: TGTGCCAGCAGTGAAGAGACGCGCTGGACGGATATTTCACCCCTCCACTTT.

In its sample, this clone was seen once. The V and J genes are TRBV19 and TRBJ1-2; D possibly corresponds to TRBD1 (5 bases). The CDR3 is made up of 14 amino acids. Germline assignment: CDR1 LNHDA and CDR2 SQIVND (reference sequence). Trimming took 4 bases from V and 8 from J, leaving 17 bases between them. Here the CDR3 DNA reads TGTGCCAGTAGTACCCTCGGGACGTCGTCGGGCTACACCTTC. The encoded protein is CASSTLGTSSGYTF.

The chain employs TRBV29-1 and TRBJ2-7; 10 bases agree with TRBD2. This CDR3 is built from 14 residues. The trim removed 3 bases at V and 2 bases at J, leaving 4 bases unmatched. Germline lookup yields CDR1 SQVTM and CDR2 ANQGSEA. The CDR3 reads CSVESGTSAYEQYF. CDR3 DNA: TGCAGCGTTGAGTCCGGGACTAGCGCCTACGAGCAGTACTTC.

The gene calls are TRBV5-6 and TRBJ2-5; unclear D gene. Matching the DNA end better, TRBJ2-7 makes the J call doubtful. This CDR3 is built from 11 residues. Looked up from germline, CDR1 is SGHDT and CDR2 is YYEEEE. This CDR3 is CASSLNYEQYF. CDR3 sequence (DNA): TGTGCCAGCAGCTTGAACTACGAGCAGTACTTC.

V and J are TRBV4-3 and TRBJ2-5, with a tentative D call TRBD2 (6 bases). The CDR3 is made up of 15 amino acids. With 1 base removed from V and 4 bases from J, the gap between germline ends came to 13 bases. CDR1 is LGHNA and CDR2 is YSLEER in the germline V gene. CDR3 DNA sequence: TGCGCCAGCAGCCAAGTCAACGGGAGAGGAGAGACCCAGTACTTC. Protein: CASSQVNGRGETQYF.

The V gene is TRBV7-9, the J gene TRBJ2-2; D is possibly TRBD1 (5 bases). V lost 10 bases to trimming and J lost 5 bases, with 14 bases between them. The CDR3 is 13 amino acids. Germline V gene lookup returns CDR1 SEHNR and CDR2 FQNEAQ (reference sequence). CDR3 residues: CAILLGVTGELFF. CDR3 coding DNA: TGTGCCATCTTATTAGGGGTAACCGGGGAGCTGTTTTTT.

The genes are TRBV20-1 and TRBJ2-2; D remains unclear. CDR1 is DFQATT, CDR2 SNEGSKA, per germline (reference sequence). The CDR3 spans 11 residues. Trimming pared 6 bases from V and 8 bases from J, leaving 10 bases between. The CDR3 DNA is TGCAGTGCCCTTACACGTGGGGAGCTGTTTTTT. Protein sequence: CSALTRGELFF.

This sequence joins TRBV29-1 and TRBJ1-1, with D possibly being TRBD1 (6 bases). The V gene's germline CDR1 is SQVTM and CDR2 ANQGSEA. There are 13 residues in the CDR3. Trimming took 6 bases from V and 0 from J, leaving 11 bases between them. Here the CDR3 DNA reads TGCAGCGTCACGGGACACTTGAACACTGAAGCTTTCTTT. This codes for CSVTGHLNTEAFF.

The V call is TRBV27, the J call TRBJ2-1; D gene ambiguous. The CDR3 is 17 amino acids. Germline CDR1 and CDR2: MNHEY and SMNVEV (reference sequence). V dropped 7 bases and J dropped 0 bases, with 19 bases sitting between them. In DNA, the CDR3 is TGTGCCAGCAAGCCCGGTCTGAGGAGCCCCTCCTACAATGAGCAGTTCTTC. Its translation is CASKPGLRSPSYNEQFF.

J is TRBJ2-7 and V is TRBV4-1, with TRBD1 matching 7 bases. V shed 0 bases and J 3 bases; nucleotides not matched to a gene: 5. The germline V gene encodes CDR1 MGHRA and CDR2 YSYEKL. The CDR3 contains 15 residues. CDR3 sequence (DNA): TGCGCCAGCAGCCAAGATTCGGGACAGTTCTACGAGCAGTACTTC. This sequence encodes CASSQDSGQFYEQYF.

This chain links TRBV28 with TRBJ2-1; 9 bases agree with TRBD1. CDR3 length equals 15 residues. From germline, CDR1 is MDHEN and CDR2 SYDVKM. V gave up 3 bases and J gave up 8 bases; unmatched junction bases: 8. CDR3 bases: TGTGCCAGCAGTTTCCCGACAGGGGGGAGCCATGAGCAGTTCTTC. It codes for CASSFPTGGSHEQFF.

V and J are TRBV19 and TRBJ2-3; 8 bases align to TRBD2. This CDR3 is built from 12 residues. J gave up 8 bases and V 5 bases, and 3 bases lay outside the gene matches. The germline V gene encodes CDR1 LNHDA and CDR2 SQIVND (reference sequence). The CDR3, as DNA: TGTGCCAGTAGTCCCGGGGGGGGTACGCAGTATTTT. This gives the protein CASSPGGGTQYF. The full variable domain, its missing parts supplied by reference TRBV19 and TRBJ2-3, is DGGITQSPKYLFRKEGQNVTLSCEQNLNHDAMYWYRQDPGQGLRLIYYSQIVNDFQKGDIAEGYSVSREKKESFPLTVTSAQKNPTAFYLCASSPGGGTQYFGPGTRLTVL.

This chain uses TRBV11-2 with TRBJ2-1; D call uncertain. V lost 5 bases to trimming and J lost 0 bases, with 5 bases between them. Germline V gives CDR1 SGHAT, CDR2 FQNNGV. This CDR3 is 13 amino acids long. Here the CDR3 reads CASSPRSYNEQFF. Here the CDR3 DNA reads TGTGCCAGCAGCCCCCGCTCCTACAATGAGCAGTTCTTC.

This clone was seen a few times. The chain couples TRBV5-1 to TRBJ2-2; D may match TRBD1 or TRBD2 (7 bases each). The CDR3 is 15 amino acids. Germline V CDR1 and CDR2: SGHRS, YFSETQ. V lost 6 bases and J 3 bases, leaving 15 bases between the germline ends. The CDR3 sequence: CASTGGAYDTGELFF. CDR3 DNA sequence: TGCGCCAGCACAGGGGGGGCTTACGACACCGGGGAGCTGTTTTTT. The variable domain in full, completed from reference TRBV5-1 and TRBJ2-2, reads KAGVTQTPRYLIKTRGQQVTLSCSPISGHRSVSWYQQTPGQGLQFLFEYFSETQRNKGNFPGRFSGRQFSNSRSEMNVSTLELGDSALYLCASTGGAYDTGELFFGEGSRLTVL.

V usage is TRBV7-2 and J usage is TRBJ2-1, with 8 bases matching TRBD1. Trimming cost V 6 bases and J 2 bases; bases outside gene matches: 9. The CDR3 is made up of 16 amino acids. The germline V gene encodes CDR1 SGHTA and CDR2 FQGNSA. The CDR3 reads CASRSFRQGPYNEQFF. As DNA, the CDR3 is TGTGCCAGCAGGTCCTTCAGACAGGGGCCCTACAATGAGCAGTTCTTC.

The V gene is TRBV4-2, the J gene TRBJ2-7, with D uncertain. Germline V CDR1 and CDR2: LGHNA, YNFKEQ. Between the trimmed V and J ends, which lost 4 bases and 5 bases, there was a span of 15 bases. This CDR3 has 14 residues. The CDR3: CASSLSQTSDEQYF. DNA for the CDR3: TGTGCCAGCAGCCTCTCTCAGACCAGCGACGAGCAGTACTTC.

The J gene is TRBJ1-1, the V gene TRBV7-2; 7 positions match TRBD1. Per germline, CDR1 SGHTA and CDR2 FQGNSA. Trimming removed 3 bases from V and 0 bases from J; junction bases left unmatched: 4. The CDR3 has 15 amino acids. CDR3 region: CASSLGGTVNTEAFF. The CDR3 nucleotides read TGTGCCAGCAGCTTGGGCGGGACAGTGAACACTGAAGCTTTCTTT.

This rearrangement joins TRBV27 to TRBJ2-4, with TRBD1 identical over 7 bases. Trimming removed 6 bases from V and 7 bases from J; junction bases left unmatched: 18. The germline V gene encodes CDR1 MNHEY and CDR2 SMNVEV (reference sequence). This CDR3 is built from 17 residues. CDR3 sequence: CASRSNFDRVGQNIQYF. The CDR3, as DNA: TGTGCCAGCAGATCTAACTTCGACAGGGTGGGTCAGAACATTCAGTACTTC.

The chain combines TRBV28 with TRBJ2-3; TRBD1 agrees at 10 bases. Germline CDR1 reads MDHEN; CDR2 reads SYDVKM. The CDR3 is 13 amino acids. V gave up 8 bases and J gave up 3 bases; unmatched junction bases: 2. CDR3 bases: TGTGCCAGCGGGACAGGGGTGACAGATACGCAGTATTTT. Residues: CASGTGVTDTQYF. Full variable domain (missing parts from reference TRBV28 and TRBJ2-3): DVKVTQSSRYLVKRTGEKVFLECVQDMDHENMFWYRQDPGLGLRLIYFSYDVKMKEKGDIPEGYSVSREKKERFSLILESASTNQTSMYLCASGTGVTDTQYFGPGTRLTVL.

V and J are TRBV5-1 and TRBJ2-1; D is possibly TRBD2 (6 bases). The germline V gene encodes CDR1 SGHRS and CDR2 YFSETQ. The CDR3 spans 15 residues. With 4 bases removed from V and 2 bases from J, the gap between germline ends came to 13 bases. CDR3 sequence: CASSPLAEAYNEQFF. CDR3 bases: TGCGCCAGCAGCCCCTTAGCGGAGGCCTACAATGAGCAGTTCTTC.

CDR3 in amino acids: CASSLEPNSYEQYF. Here the CDR3 DNA reads TGCGCCAGCAGCTTGGAACCGAACTCCTACGAGCAGTACTTC. The rearrangement links TRBV5-1 to TRBJ2-7, with D uncertain. The ends were cut back, 0 bases at V and 0 bases at J, with 7 bases in the middle. This CDR3 has 14 residues. Germline V lookup: CDR1 SGHRS, CDR2 YFSETQ.

The gene calls are TRBV6-1 and TRBJ2-1; 13 bases are a match to TRBD2. The germline gives CDR1 MNHNS, CDR2 SASEGT. This CDR3 comprises 15 residues. J was trimmed by 12 bases and V by 5 bases; bases with no gene match: 10. The CDR3: CASSSRLAGGRGQFF. In nucleotides, the CDR3 is TGTGCCAGCAGTTCAAGACTAGCGGGAGGTAGAGGGCAGTTCTTC.

The gene calls are TRBV5-1 and TRBJ2-5, with D possibly matching TRBD2 (6 bases). Trimming left V 4 bases short and J 7 bases short, with 17 bases between. Germline-derived CDR1 and CDR2 are SGHRS and YFSETQ. The CDR3 runs to 14 residues. CDR3 loop: CASSPGGSPVTQYF. The CDR3 DNA is TGCGCCAGCAGCCCCGGGGGTAGCCCAGTGACCCAGTACTTC.